What follows is one T cell receptor beta chain and its context. Combining a sample-barcoded 5' primer with a J-beta primer mix, a second PCR ran for about 7 to 11 cycles. Each CDR3 protein gets one entry after TCRdb re-called the 5' RACE reads with MiXCR. The sample lists around 1,500,000 distinct CDR3 sequences, around 42% occurring once. The V and J ends lost 6 bases and 1 base, in that order; junction bases with no gene match: 21. This CDR3 has 19 amino acids. The sample comes from a study of blood T cells in healthy people across ages. The individuals who served as donors were healthy Caucasians living in Russia, aged roughly 6 to 100.

Sequencing was performed on blood. This TCR came from a woman aged 18 to 35 in good health. This chain joins TRBV12-3 or TRBV12-4 and TRBJ2-7; 7 nucleotides line up with TRBD1. The CDR3 spells CASSRLPNSRTDRSYEQYF. The CDR3 nucleotides read TGTGCCAGCAGCCGGCTCCCGAATTCGAGGACGGACAGGTCCTACGAGCAGTACTTC.